The 23 T cell receptor beta chains listed next were all sequenced from one sample in a study of shared clonotypes between healthy human individuals. Naivety among CD8 cells was defined by CD45RO negativity and positive CCR7 selection, thereby excluding terminally differentiated effector memory CD45RA+ cells. Here immunoSEQ multiplex PCR was the method, and the copy in TCRdb shows in-frame clones only, minus some. The sample records about 2.1 million clones, just over 90% being singletons. Sequencing was done on a sample of naive CD8+ T cells from PBMCs. The receptors derive from a man between 18 and 29 years old in good health. Some clones in this sample may be carry-over from other donors' samples.

The chain has TRBV7-9 and TRBJ2-7, with TRBD2 matching over 11 bases. The CDR3 contains 16 residues. V dropped 4 bases and J dropped 0; count of bases not matched to a gene: 5. Germline values: CDR1 SEHNR, CDR2 FQNEAQ (reference sequence). The chain's CDR3 is CASSSTLAGASYEQYF. As DNA, the CDR3 is TGTGCCAGCAGCTCCACACTAGCGGGAGCCTCCTACGAGCAGTACTTC.

For the CDR3, the DNA is TGTGCCAGCAACCTAAAAGGGGGACTAGGTCTCGAGCAGTACTTC. As protein: CASNLKGGLGLEQYF. The chain combines TRBV2 with TRBJ2-7, with 8 bases that match TRBD2. The V gene's germline CDR1 is SNHLY and CDR2 FYNNEI. CDR3 length equals 15 residues. J lost 6 bases, V lost 7 bases, and 14 bases had no gene match.

J is TRBJ2-7 and V is TRBV6-1; D is perhaps TRBD1 or TRBD2 (5 bases each). This CDR3 region has 15 residues. Trimming removed 6 bases from V and 6 bases from J, with 21 bases in between. The germline V gene encodes CDR1 MNHNS and CDR2 SASEGT. The CDR3 coding sequence is TGTGCCAGCAGCGCGCCGGATCCAGGGACCGTCGAGCAGTACTTC. Its protein is CASSAPDPGTVEQYF.

In DNA form, the CDR3 reads TGTGCCAGCAGCTTAGGAGGACCCCCGAGGAATGAGCAGTTCTTC. The encoded protein is CASSLGGPPRNEQFF. The chain links TRBV7-9 to TRBJ2-1; D is uncertain. Trimming shortened V by 1 base and J by 7 bases, and 14 bases separated the two germline ends. There are 15 residues in the CDR3. Germline V gene lookup returns CDR1 SEHNR and CDR2 FQNEAQ (reference sequence).

This clone was observed a single time. The chain recombines TRBV7-9 with TRBJ2-7, with D tentatively TRBD1 (5 bases). Trimming took off 8 bases at V and 0 bases at J, with 14 bases between the two ends. Germline values: CDR1 SEHNR, CDR2 FQNEAQ (reference sequence). This CDR3 spans 14 amino acids. The CDR3 region has the DNA TGTGCCAGCTCTGGGGCGCGGAGCTCCTACGAGCAGTACTTC. This gives the protein CASSGARSSYEQYF.

V gene TRBV11-2 combines with J gene TRBJ2-7; 10 nucleotides match TRBD2. The V and J ends lost 9 bases and 4 bases, in that order; junction bases with no gene match: 9. The CDR3 runs 14 residues. In germline, CDR1 is SGHAT, CDR2 FQNNGV. CDR3 amino acids: CASAASGSGYEQYF. The CDR3 DNA is TGTGCCAGTGCGGCTAGCGGGAGTGGGTACGAGCAGTACTTC.

CDR3 region: CANPDNPNYGYTF. The CDR3 region has the DNA TGTGCCAACCCGGACAACCCCAACTATGGCTACACCTTC. The V and J genes are TRBV19 and TRBJ1-2; maybe TRBD1 (5 bases). The CDR3 is 13 residues long. The V end lost 10 bases, the J end lost 2 bases, and 14 bases lay between the germline ends. CDR1 and CDR2 from the germline V gene are LNHDA and SQIVND (reference sequence).

This chain uses TRBV7-9 with TRBJ1-4; D is unclear. Germline CDR1 is SEHNR and CDR2 is FQNEAQ (reference sequence). The germline V and J ends were trimmed by 5 bases and 9 bases, with 13 bases remaining between them. This CDR3 region has 13 residues. For the CDR3, the DNA is TGTGCCAGCAGCCCCGCCCTGGGGAAAAAACTGTTTTTT. This sequence encodes CASSPALGKKLFF.

Worth noting for this clone: Other DNA sequences in this specimen translate into the identical CDR3. V gene TRBV9 combines with J gene TRBJ2-2; D gene uncertain. Per the germline V gene, CDR1 is SGDLS and CDR2 is YYNGEE. With 1 base removed from V and 4 bases from J, the gap between germline ends came to 5 bases. This CDR3 contains 13 residues. CDR3 sequence (DNA): TGTGCCAGCAGCGTAAGTTCCACCGGGGAGCTGTTTTTT. As protein: CASSVSSTGELFF.

CDR3 protein: CASSTTDEAFF. CDR3 coding DNA: TGTGCCAGCAGTACGACAGATGAAGCTTTCTTT. The chain carries TRBV27 and TRBJ1-1; the D gene is possibly TRBD1 (5 bases). CDR1 and CDR2 from the germline V gene are MNHEY and SMNVEV (reference sequence). This CDR3 has 11 amino acids. With 5 bases removed from V and 7 bases from J, the gap between germline ends came to 8 bases.

The chain carries TRBV7-8 and TRBJ2-7, with 7 bases that match TRBD2. V lost 5 bases to trimming and J lost 6 bases; unmatched junction nucleotides: 4. Germline values: CDR1 SGHVS, CDR2 FQNEAQ. The CDR3 is 12 amino acids. For the CDR3, the DNA is TGTGCCAGCAGCAGGGGAGGGGCCGAGCAGTACTTC. Translation: CASSRGGAEQYF.

The chain carries TRBV25-1 and TRBJ2-5; no definite D call. The V gene's germline CDR1 is MGHDK and CDR2 SYGVNS. The CDR3 runs to 17 residues. Deletions cut 3 bases from V and 1 base from J, with 18 bases between. Written as DNA, the CDR3 is TGTGCCAGCAGTGACCAGTTCTTAGGGCTAGTCCAAGAGACCCAGTACTTC. Translation: CASSDQFLGLVQETQYF.

This clone has a single count. Other DNA sequences in this specimen translate into the identical CDR3. The genes are TRBV9 and TRBJ1-2; 9 bases align to TRBD1. The CDR3 contains 13 residues. In germline, CDR1 is SGDLS, CDR2 YYNGEE. After removal of 4 bases from V and 6 bases from J, the junction contained 4 bases not matched to a gene. CDR3 in DNA: TGTGCCAGCAGCTCGGACAGGGGAGATGGCTACACCTTC. Translation gives CASSSDRGDGYTF.

The table lists this clone with a count of one. The chain employs TRBV4-1 and TRBJ2-1; 7 bases map to TRBD1. Losses at the gene ends were 1 base for V and 7 bases for J; bases not matched to a gene: 4. Germline CDR1 MGHRA, CDR2 YSYEKL. This CDR3 spans 14 amino acids. The CDR3 protein is CASSQARGLNEQFF. The CDR3 region has the DNA TGCGCCAGCAGCCAAGCCAGGGGGTTGAATGAGCAGTTCTTC.

The CDR3 nucleotides are TGTGCCAGCAGCGTAGATATCCAGGGGGGGAACTATGGCTACACCTTC. Amino acid sequence: CASSVDIQGGNYGYTF. The rearrangement uses TRBV9 and TRBJ1-2; 7 nucleotides line up with TRBD1. Germline V CDR1 and CDR2: SGDLS, YYNGEE. With V trimmed by 0 bases and J by 2 bases, 7 bases remained unmatched. The CDR3 has 16 residues.

J is TRBJ2-2 and V is TRBV5-6; D is uncertain. The CDR3 runs 14 residues. Germline V gene lookup returns CDR1 SGHDT and CDR2 YYEEEE. V shed 0 bases and J shed 4 bases, with 7 bases lying between them. The CDR3 loop reads CASSLGIGTGELFF. CDR3 sequence (DNA): TGTGCCAGCAGCTTGGGAATAGGCACCGGGGAGCTGTTTTTT. Based on the CDR3 plus reference TRBV5-6 and TRBJ2-2, the full variable domain is DAGVTQSPTHLIKTRGQQVTLRCSPKSGHDTVSWYQQALGQGPQFIFQYYEEEERQRGNFPDRFSGHQFPNYSSELNVNALLLGDSALYLCASSLGIGTGELFFGEGSRLTVL.

As regards this clone: Other DNA sequences in this specimen translate into the identical CDR3. The chain joins TRBV9 to TRBJ2-7; the D call may be TRBD1 or TRBD2 (5 bases each). The germline V gene encodes CDR1 SGDLS and CDR2 YYNGEE. V lost 2 bases and J lost 2, with 11 bases in between. The CDR3 spans 14 residues. This chain's CDR3 is CASSVGGKPYEQYF. The CDR3 bases are TGTGCCAGCAGCGTTGGGGGAAAACCCTACGAGCAGTACTTC. Full variable domain (remainder filled in from reference TRBV9 and TRBJ2-7): DSGVTQTPKHLITATGQRVTLRCSPRSGDLSVYWYQQSLDQGLQFLIQYYNGEERAKGNILERFSAQQFPDLHSELNLSSLELGDSALYFCASSVGGKPYEQYFGPGTRLTVT.

This chain uses TRBV5-6 with TRBJ2-1, with unresolved D. Germline loops: CDR1 SGHDT, CDR2 YYEEEE. The V gene lost 4 bases and the J gene lost 10 bases, with 15 bases spanning the gap. This CDR3 has 13 residues. The CDR3 sequence: CASSPEVAEEQFF. In nucleotides, the CDR3 is TGTGCCAGCAGCCCAGAGGTCGCAGAGGAGCAGTTCTTC. The complete variable domain, with remaining parts taken from reference TRBV5-6 and TRBJ2-1, reads DAGVTQSPTHLIKTRGQQVTLRCSPKSGHDTVSWYQQALGQGPQFIFQYYEEEERQRGNFPDRFSGHQFPNYSSELNVNALLLGDSALYLCASSPEVAEEQFFGPGTRLTVL.

This clone was seen only a few times. This chain links TRBV19 with TRBJ1-2, with TRBD1 identical over 7 bases. The V gene's germline CDR1 is LNHDA and CDR2 SQIVND (reference sequence). V dropped 5 bases and J dropped 3; count of bases not matched to a gene: 6. This CDR3 has 14 residues. CDR3 loop: CASSSYRGDYGYTF. The CDR3 DNA reads TGTGCCAGTAGTTCCTACAGGGGCGACTATGGCTACACCTTC.

The chain carries TRBV27 and TRBJ1-3; D uncertain. This CDR3 has 15 amino acids. Trimming removed 1 base from V and 1 base from J, with 8 bases in between. The germline V gene has CDR1 MNHEY and CDR2 SMNVEV (reference sequence). Here the CDR3 DNA reads TGTGCCAGCAGTTTATATCCGTTATCTGGAAACACCATATATTTT. Translation gives CASSLYPLSGNTIYF.

The gene calls are TRBV9 and TRBJ2-5, with a weak D call TRBD1 (6 bases). The germline gives CDR1 SGDLS, CDR2 YYNGEE. V lost 1 base to trimming and J lost 5 bases, with 12 bases between them. The CDR3 has 14 amino acids. The CDR3 reads CASSVSGRGETQYF. The CDR3 coding sequence is TGTGCCAGCAGCGTATCCGGCAGGGGTGAGACCCAGTACTTC.

The table lists this clone with a count of one. The rearrangement links TRBV6-1 to TRBJ2-7, with 7 bases that match TRBD2. CDR3 size: 13 residues. Per the germline V gene, CDR1 is MNHNS and CDR2 is SASEGT. V shed 6 bases, J shed 4 bases, and the junction held 6 bases outside the gene matches. CDR3 DNA: TGTGCCAGCAGAGGGACTAACCAATACGAGCAGTACTTC. Translating gives CASRGTNQYEQYF.

This sequence joins TRBV7-3 and TRBJ2-3; D remains ambiguous. Germline V gene data show CDR1 as SGHTA and CDR2 as FQGTGA. The V gene lost 0 bases and the J gene lost 6 bases, with 7 bases spanning the gap. The CDR3 is 13 amino acids. CDR3 loop: CASSLTDWDTQYF. The CDR3 DNA reads as TGTGCCAGCAGCTTAACAGATTGGGATACGCAGTATTTT.